This T cell receptor beta chain appears in the sequencing data of a study of blood T cell repertoires in COVID-19. Sequencing used immunoSEQ multiplex PCR; TCRdb keeps in-frame clones, though not all of them. The sample has 200,000 to 250,000 clones; 70% to 90% are singletons. This CDR3 region has 11 residues. Per germline, CDR1 LGHDT and CDR2 YNNKEL (reference sequence). V was trimmed by 0 bases and J by 13 bases, leaving 9 bases between them. The receptor comes from a man in his fifties with COVID-19, enrolled during active disease. The V and J genes are TRBV3-1 (or the pseudogene TRBV3-2) and TRBJ2-5; D uncertain. The sequencing input was peripheral blood. This chain's CDR3 is CASSQDQQWYF. For the CDR3, the DNA is TGTGCCAGCAGCCAAGATCAACAGTGGTACTTC.